This T cell receptor beta chain was profiled in a study of shared clonotypes between healthy human individuals. General observations from the study: Collection of samples was limited to blood; tissue repertoires likely differ. Shared across several donors were around 5% of the naive CD4 clonotypes.

The protocol was immunoSEQ multiplex PCR, while the TCRdb copy is restricted to in-frame clones and leaves out a portion. The table shows about 1 million clones, with 65% to 80% occurring only once. Both subsets, CD45RA+ naive and CD45RA-negative memory, were split from the CD4+ cells. Trimming cost V 3 bases and J 8 bases, with 14 bases left between them. Looked up from germline, CDR1 is SGHNT and CDR2 is YYREEE (reference sequence). The CDR3 totals 13 residues. This clone was seen only a few times. The antigen is unknown. Material: memory CD4+ T cells sorted from blood. Regarding subset: CD45RA-negative fraction. The chain uses TRBV5-4 and TRBJ1-2; D gene unclear. This clonotype was obtained from a man between 18 and 35 years old in good health. This chain's CDR3 is CASSSEFLRGYTF. Written as DNA, the CDR3 is TGTGCCAGCAGCTCCGAATTCCTGAGAGGCTACACCTTC.